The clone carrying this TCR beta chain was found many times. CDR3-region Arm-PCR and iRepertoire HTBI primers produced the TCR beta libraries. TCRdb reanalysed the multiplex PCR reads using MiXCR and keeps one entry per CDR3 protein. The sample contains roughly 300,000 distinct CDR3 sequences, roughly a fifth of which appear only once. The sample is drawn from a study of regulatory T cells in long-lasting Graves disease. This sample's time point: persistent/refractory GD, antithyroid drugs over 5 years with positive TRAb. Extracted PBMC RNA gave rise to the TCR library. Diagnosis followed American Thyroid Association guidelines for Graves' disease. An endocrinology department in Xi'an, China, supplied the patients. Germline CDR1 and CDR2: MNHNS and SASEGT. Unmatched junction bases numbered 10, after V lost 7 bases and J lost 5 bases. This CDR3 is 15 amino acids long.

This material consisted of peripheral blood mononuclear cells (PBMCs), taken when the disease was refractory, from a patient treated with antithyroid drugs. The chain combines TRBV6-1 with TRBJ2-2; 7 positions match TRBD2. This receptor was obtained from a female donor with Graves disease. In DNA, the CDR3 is TGTGCCAGCAACGGCGACCCGGGAGGAACCGGGGAGCTGTTTTTT. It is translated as CASNGDPGGTGELFF.